This record covers a single T cell receptor beta chain. The clone's antigen remains unknown. No base qualities exist here, and no much larger clone lies one base off it. The data belong to a study of CD8 T cells in Susac syndrome (dated by TCRdb to the late 2010s). For the study in its entirety: Repertoire sequencing was used to test whether CD8+ T cell activation and differentiation in Susac syndrome was antigen driven. Results and caveats for the whole study, not just this receptor: The number of individuals in the TCR sequencing and HLA analysis was recognized as being relatively small.

CDR1 and CDR2, looked up from the germline V gene (reference sequence), are GTSNPN and SVGIG. Trimmed from V: 1 base; trimmed from J: 2 bases; junction bases lacking a gene match: 8. Reading from cysteine to phenylalanine, the CDR3 counts 15 amino acids. The only DNA kept is the CDR3, 45 bases in frame from the first base. RNA was extracted using the RNeasy kit, and roughly 0.5 to 1 microgram was reverse transcribed with random hexamers. The immunoSEQ multiplex PCR assay, which covers 54 Vbeta and 13 Jbeta segments, was used to amplify TCR beta CDR3 regions. Bias from PCR amplification was corrected by using a synthetic template baseline for primer optimization and for computational correction. The paper's processing steps were these. Reads were annotated to V, D and J genes according to IMGT and were analyzed with immunoSEQ Analyzer, with only productive sequences retained. To calculate clonality, Shannon entropy was normalized by log2 of the number of productive unique sequences and then subtracted from one. For each patient and control, public and private clones were evaluated within the 100 most prevalent clones. A clone was defined as Susac-specific if it was absent from the healthy and MS cohorts, from roughly 990 published viral clones and from other ImmuneACCESS disease sequences. TCRdb took the public reads, trimmed them with fastp at Q25, ran MiXCR for clone calling and kept in-frame beta chains. Each record represents a unique CDR3 protein, reported with the most common genes and DNA among its rows. The V and J calls here are based on TCRdb, not the publication. Recorded for this sample are fewer than 200,000 distinct CDR3 sequences; about 95% of them occurred a single time. The ten largest make up 0.1% of the sample.

High-throughput TCR beta sequencing profiled peripheral blood CD8+ and CD4+ T cells from healthy donors, Susac syndrome patients and multiple sclerosis patients. The healthy donors served as controls matched for age and sex. Bulk CD8+ and CD4+ T cells were purified by magnetic negative isolation, while CD8+ TEMRA cells were enriched using FACS. Blood was drawn into EDTA tubes, processed within 24 hours, and PBMCs were isolated by density gradient centrifugation. PBMCs intended for TCR sequencing were frozen in liquid nitrogen and were later thawed in a 37 degrees C water bath. A purity of at least 90% was achieved for sorted or isolated CD4+, CD8+ and CD8+ TEMRA cells.

This TCR was recovered from a human donor in good health. Recombination connected TRBV30 to TRBJ2-7; the junction holds 7 bases that match TRBD2. Input material: CD4+ T cells from PBMCs. The CDR3 amino acid sequence is: CAWSAGEGQAYEQYF. DNA sequence: TGTGCCTGGAGTGCTGGGGAGGGCCAGGCCTACGAGCAGTACTTC. The entire variable domain, with the stretches around the CDR3 drawn from the reference TRBV30 and TRBJ2-7 proteins, is SQTIHQWPATLVQPVGSPLSLECTVEGTSNPNLYWYRQAAGRGLQLLFYSVGIGQISSEVPQNLSASRPQDRQFILSSKKLLLSDSGFYLCAWSAGEGQAYEQYFGPGTRLTVT.